The rows below give T cell receptor beta chains drawn from one sample of a study of blood T cells in healthy people across ages. TCRdb reprocessed the 5' RACE reads via MiXCR and lists one record per CDR3 protein. The repertoire consists of 710,000 or so distinct CDR3 sequences, with about a third occurring once and the leading ten covering just over 15%. Sequenced input: blood. The receptors derive from a woman older than 75 in good health. Both conserved end residues are part of each CDR3. Rows give clone size only sometimes, using once, few, many, or a class for an expanded clone.

v_call: TRBV20-1; clone_size: once; j_call: TRBJ2-7; cdr3_aa: CSARDQMRDSPPYEQYF
v_call: TRBV9; clone_size: many; j_call: TRBJ1-5; cdr3_aa: CASSLDPDPKYPQHF
v_call: TRBV12-3/TRBV12-4; clone_size: NA; j_call: TRBJ2-7; cdr3_aa: CASSLWGLKGERYF
v_call: TRBV7-2; clone_size: many; j_call: TRBJ2-5; cdr3_aa: CASSFYLDRQETQYF
v_call: TRBV20-1; clone_size: NA; j_call: TRBJ2-1; cdr3_aa: CSASAGLAGSNEQFF
v_call: TRBV6-5; clone_size: NA; j_call: TRBJ2-5; cdr3_aa: CTSSPTGSETQYF
v_call: TRBV20-1; clone_size: NA; j_call: NA; cdr3_aa: CSALGLAGNYEQYF
v_call: TRBV7-2; clone_size: NA; j_call: TRBJ2-7; cdr3_aa: CASSLQGGATPREQYF
v_call: TRBV6-1; clone_size: many; j_call: TRBJ1-6; cdr3_aa: CASSEAQGDNSPLHF
v_call: TRBV7-2; clone_size: many; j_call: TRBJ1-5; cdr3_aa: CASSLDGTGGLQPQHF
v_call: TRBV10-3; clone_size: many; j_call: TRBJ2-5; cdr3_aa: CAISDGTSGGKTQYF
v_call: TRBV20-1; clone_size: many; j_call: TRBJ2-5; cdr3_aa: CSARRQGILETQYF
v_call: TRBV27; clone_size: few; j_call: TRBJ2-1; cdr3_aa: CASSPTWTGVRNEQFF
v_call: TRBV7-2; clone_size: once; j_call: NA; cdr3_aa: CASSLYIWTGRDEQYF
v_call: TRBV20-1; clone_size: NA; j_call: TRBJ2-5; cdr3_aa: CSARRTGTTRRETQYF
v_call: TRBV3-1; clone_size: NA; j_call: TRBJ1-6; cdr3_aa: CASSHRTGENSPLHF
v_call: TRBV9; clone_size: NA; j_call: TRBJ2-2; cdr3_aa: CASRTSGGTGERFF
v_call: TRBV9; clone_size: many; j_call: TRBJ1-2; cdr3_aa: CASSRPGTPGYTF
v_call: TRBV2; clone_size: NA; j_call: TRBJ1-2; cdr3_aa: CASSYSLLNYGYTF
v_call: TRBV6-5; clone_size: many; j_call: TRBJ1-2; cdr3_aa: CASSYSRGPGYGYTF
v_call: TRBV5-6; clone_size: many; j_call: TRBJ1-6; cdr3_aa: CASSPRDRDNSPLHF
v_call: TRBV27; clone_size: many; j_call: TRBJ1-6; cdr3_aa: CASSSLDRNNSPLHF
v_call: TRBV2; clone_size: NA; j_call: TRBJ2-1; cdr3_aa: CASNRGAGGEQFF
v_call: TRBV5-6; clone_size: few; j_call: TRBJ1-1; cdr3_aa: CASSLVGRGAEAFF
v_call: TRBV3-1; clone_size: many; j_call: TRBJ2-1; cdr3_aa: CASSHRLAGFYNEQFF
v_call: TRBV12-3/TRBV12-4; clone_size: NA; j_call: TRBJ2-1; cdr3_aa: CASSGRKTPYNEQFF
v_call: TRBV18; clone_size: many; j_call: TRBJ2-5; cdr3_aa: CASSLSRGGETQYF
v_call: TRBV20-1; clone_size: NA; j_call: TRBJ1-3; cdr3_aa: CSAIPAGNSGNTIYF
v_call: TRBV10-3; clone_size: many; j_call: TRBJ2-1; cdr3_aa: CAISESITQTEAHEQFF
v_call: TRBV10-3; clone_size: many; j_call: TRBJ2-5; cdr3_aa: CATRGGGTSGQETQYF
v_call: TRBV12-3/TRBV12-4; clone_size: many; j_call: TRBJ2-7; cdr3_aa: CASSFSGRAYEQYF
v_call: TRBV4-2; clone_size: many; j_call: TRBJ2-3; cdr3_aa: CASSQDPHDTDTQYF
v_call: TRBV20-1; clone_size: NA; j_call: TRBJ2-1; cdr3_aa: CSAPNKWTSGSNEQFF
v_call: TRBV5-1; clone_size: many; j_call: TRBJ1-2; cdr3_aa: CASSLNPLPGGYGYTF
v_call: TRBV7-9; clone_size: NA; j_call: TRBJ1-5; cdr3_aa: CASSKGVDSNQPQHF
v_call: TRBV7-2; clone_size: NA; j_call: TRBJ1-2; cdr3_aa: CASSSNPGNRGHGYTF
v_call: TRBV9; clone_size: NA; j_call: TRBJ1-4; cdr3_aa: CASSANRGPNEKLFF
v_call: TRBV3-1; clone_size: many; j_call: TRBJ1-2; cdr3_aa: CASRPHKTYGYTF
v_call: TRBV7-3; clone_size: few; j_call: TRBJ2-5; cdr3_aa: CASSQSGGPYNEQYF
v_call: TRBV4-3; clone_size: NA; j_call: TRBJ1-4; cdr3_aa: CASSQDRLGGGEKLFF
v_call: TRBV9; clone_size: NA; j_call: TRBJ2-7; cdr3_aa: CASSLQGGLHNEQYF
v_call: TRBV7-2; clone_size: many; j_call: TRBJ1-2; cdr3_aa: CASSGPRDAANYGYTF
v_call: TRBV27; clone_size: many; j_call: TRBJ2-5; cdr3_aa: CASSLGGRGTQYF